The T cell receptor beta chain described here comes from a study of blood T cells in healthy people across ages. The study's findings and limits: Compared with aged donors, long-lived donors showed fewer expanded clones, suggesting selection. Strong correlation existed between TCR beta diversity and naive T cell percentage.

V lost 2 bases to trimming and J lost 0 bases, with 6 bases between them. In germline, CDR1 is MRHNA, CDR2 SNTAGT. This CDR3 is 14 amino acids long. For the second PCR, which ran for roughly 6 to 11 cycles, a sample-barcoded 5' primer and a J-beta primer mix were used. TCRdb re-analysed the 5' RACE reads in MiXCR, keeping a single row per CDR3 protein. Of some 1.5 million distinct CDR3 sequences detected, roughly 30% appear once; the ten largest clones hold 7% to 9%. Per sample, at least 6 micrograms of total RNA were extracted. Concerning this clonotype: The antigen is not known.

The sequence was obtained from a woman in her 30s in good health. The J gene is TRBJ2-3, the V gene TRBV6-4, with unresolved D. Sequencing was performed on blood. The CDR3 is CASSDGISTDTQYF. In DNA form, the CDR3 reads TGTGCCAGCAGTGACGGGATCAGCACAGATACGCAGTATTTT.